These T cell receptor beta chains were read from a single sample in a study of blood T cells in healthy people across ages. Using its own MiXCR run on the 5' RACE reads, TCRdb lists one record per CDR3 protein. The profile shows approximately 290,000 distinct CDR3 sequences, 27% of them singletons. The sample was blood. Source of these receptors: a woman aged 70-85 years in good health. Each CDR3 is given with its conserved first and last residue. D genes are given only for firm matches. Size is omitted from some rows. Given values are once, few, many or a class for expanded clones.

V gene	clone size	J gene	D gene	CDR3 protein	CDR3 DNA
TRBV18	NA	TRBJ1-4	NA	CASRREGVNEKLFF	TGTGCCAGCCGACGGGAGGGTGTGAATGAAAAACTGTTTTTT
TRBV18	NA	TRBJ1-1	NA	CASSEELNTEAFF	TGTGCCAGCTCAGAAGAGTTGAACACTGAAGCTTTCTTT
TRBV20-1	NA	TRBJ2-4	TRBD2	CSATRTSGRENIQYF	TGCAGTGCTACCAGGACTAGCGGGAGGGAAAACATTCAGTACTTC
TRBV29-1	many	TRBJ1-1	NA	CSACATNTEAFF	TGCAGCGCATGTGCGACCAACACTGAAGCTTTCTTT
TRBV4-1	few	TRBJ1-4	NA	CASSQEGTRGEKLFF	TGCGCCAGCAGCCAGGAAGGGACTCGAGGGGAAAAACTGTTTTTT
TRBV9	NA	TRBJ2-1	TRBD2	CASSVSQSGNSYNEQFF	TGTGCCAGCAGCGTATCACAAAGCGGGAATAGCTACAATGAGCAGTTCTTC
TRBV14	NA	TRBJ1-4	NA	CASRKNGGGEKLFF	TGTGCCAGCAGAAAAAACGGGGGCGGTGAAAAACTGTTTTTT
TRBV7-9	few	TRBJ2-3	NA	CASSFMGDLTDTQYF	TGTGCCAGCAGCTTCATGGGGGACCTCACAGATACGCAGTATTTT
TRBV4-1	NA	TRBJ2-1	TRBD2	CASSQVPSSSGREQFF	TGCGCCAGCAGCCAAGTTCCTTCTTCTAGCGGGAGGGAGCAGTTCTTC
TRBV4-1	NA	TRBJ1-5	NA	CASSRKAGDGQPQHF	TGCGCCAGCAGCCGCAAGGCAGGGGACGGCCAGCCCCAGCATTTT
TRBV28	few	TRBJ1-2	NA	CASSSGTYYGYTF	TGTGCCAGCAGTTCAGGGACATACTATGGCTACACCTTC
TRBV2	few	TRBJ2-2	NA	CASSGRQNTGELFF	TGTGCCAGCAGTGGACGACAGAACACCGGGGAGCTGTTTTTT
TRBV20-1	NA	TRBJ1-4	NA	CSAKKPQKLFF	TGCAGTGCGAAAAAGCCCCAAAAACTGTTTTTT
TRBV4-1	few	TRBJ2-3	NA	CASSRQGQVTDTQYF	TGCGCCAGCAGCCGGCAAGGCCAGGTCACAGATACGCAGTATTTT
TRBV12-3/TRBV12-4	few	TRBJ2-6	NA	CASRPVGGGANVLTF	TGTGCCAGCAGACCGGTCGGGGGTGGGGCCAACGTCCTGACTTTC
TRBV5-1	NA	TRBJ2-1	NA	CASSQLGTSSYNEQFF	TGCGCCAGCAGCCAACTGGGGACGAGCTCCTACAATGAGCAGTTCTTC
TRBV10-3	few	TRBJ1-2	NA	CAISGEAEGYTF	TGTGCCATCAGCGGGGAGGCTGAAGGCTACACCTTC
TRBV4-2	NA	TRBJ2-1	TRBD2	CASSQDTTLSSGRKPYNEQFF	TGTGCCAGCAGCCAAGATACTACATTGAGCAGCGGGAGGAAACCATACAATGAGCAGTTCTTC
TRBV28	NA	TRBJ2-1	TRBD2	CASRPGLASLEQFF	TGTGCCAGCAGGCCGGGACTAGCGAGCCTCGAGCAGTTCTTC
TRBV18	NA	TRBJ2-2	NA	CASSPRGGNTGELFF	TGTGCCAGCTCACCAAGAGGCGGGAACACCGGGGAGCTGTTTTTT
TRBV5-6	NA	TRBJ2-3	TRBD2	CASSLDAGATDTQYF	TGTGCCAGCAGCTTAGATGCGGGAGCAACAGATACGCAGTATTTT
TRBV7-2	NA	TRBJ2-5	NA	CASSLMSGRETQYF	TGTGCCAGCAGCTTAATGTCAGGGCGAGAGACCCAGTACTTC
TRBV28	NA	TRBJ1-2	TRBD1	CASSGPRGLYGYTF	TGTGCCAGCAGTGGACCCAGGGGGCTCTATGGCTACACCTTC
TRBV6-1	few	TRBJ2-5	NA	CASTRHRGETQYF	TGTGCCAGCACACGTCATAGGGGAGAGACCCAGTACTTC
TRBV29-1	few	TRBJ2-5	NA	CSVVPTSETQYF	TGCAGCGTTGTCCCCACTTCCGAGACCCAGTACTTC
TRBV29-1	NA	TRBJ2-2	TRBD1	CSVTGQYTGELFF	TGCAGCGTGACGGGACAGTACACCGGGGAGCTGTTTTTT
TRBV3-1	NA	TRBJ2-5	NA	CASSQGRAAETQYF	TGTGCCAGCAGCCAAGGCCGGGCAGCGGAGACCCAGTACTTC
TRBV7-2	few	TRBJ2-5	TRBD1	CASSTTGAATQYF	TGTGCCAGCAGCACAACAGGGGCAGCGACCCAGTACTTC
TRBV7-6	NA	TRBJ2-3	NA	CASSSRLKSTDTQYF	TGTGCCAGCAGCTCTCGACTAAAGAGCACAGATACGCAGTATTTT
TRBV4-3	few	TRBJ2-3	TRBD1	CASSQNTGQSTDTQYF	TGCGCCAGCAGCCAAAATACGGGACAGAGCACAGATACGCAGTATTTT
TRBV9	many	TRBJ1-2	NA	CASSGGQGGYTF	TGTGCCAGCAGCGGAGGGCAGGGTGGCTACACCTTC
TRBV28	NA	TRBJ2-7	NA	CASTSRWGSYEQYF	TGTGCCAGCACCTCACGGTGGGGCTCCTACGAGCAGTACTTC
TRBV7-9	many	TRBJ2-7	NA	CASSSPQGNEQYF	TGTGCCAGCAGCTCCCCCCAGGGGAACGAGCAGTACTTC